This TCR beta chain was profiled in a study of human T cells and chemical hapten exposure. Study in general: Patients having alopecia areata, totalis or universalis were mostly female. General study points: PT1 expanded TCR counts and patch test score correlated positively.

In regard to this clonotype: Its antigen remains unknown.

Noted time point: patch test 2, 6 weeks after DPC sensitization. As for treatment: therapeutic diphenylcyclopropenone sensitization with weekly scalp DPC. Library preparation tagged each individual cDNA molecule with a unique molecular identifier. TCRdb processed the RACE reads anew with MiXCR; each CDR3 protein has one entry. The sample lists roughly 120,000 distinct CDR3 sequences, 9.2% occurring once. The V end was cut by 1 base, the J end by 6 bases, with 12 bases between. The CDR3 is 13 amino acids. The germline V gene encodes CDR1 DFQATT and CDR2 SNEGSKA (reference sequence). The chain is built from TRBV20-1 and TRBJ1-2, with TRBD1 as a possible D gene (5 bases). Material: whole blood, obtained in connection with sensitization to the hapten diphenylcyclopropenone (DPC). This sequence originates from a woman aged 40 to 49 with alopecia areata. Some clones in this sample may be carry-over from other donors' samples. DNA for the CDR3: TGCAGTGCTAGAGTTCACAGGCTGAATGGCTACACCTTC. Protein product: CSARVHRLNGYTF.